This T cell receptor (beta chain) is drawn from a study of blood T cells in healthy people across ages. For the second PCR, which ran for roughly 6 to 12 cycles, a sample-barcoded 5' primer and a J-beta primer mix were used. TCRdb re-derived calls from the 5' RACE reads in MiXCR, one entry per CDR3 protein. Of 500,000 to 700,000 distinct CDR3 sequences in the sample, about 30% were seen once. Germline loops: CDR1 SGHNT, CDR2 YYREEE (reference sequence). This CDR3 region has 14 residues. With 4 bases removed from V and 6 bases from J, the gap between germline ends came to 13 bases. This chain joins TRBV5-4 and TRBJ1-4; no reliable D call. Sequencing was carried out using blood. This TCR derives from a woman aged 80 or over in good health. CDR3 sequence: CASSLEAVDEKLFF. CDR3 DNA sequence: TGTGCCAGCAGCCTGGAGGCGGTGGATGAAAAACTGTTTTTT.